Listed here are 28 T cell receptor beta chains from one sample, sequenced in a study of metastatic and nonmetastatic thyroid tumors. No treatment of any kind had been given to any patient before thyroid surgery. With MiXCR, TCRdb reprocessed the PCR reads. The sample comprises about 35,000 clones, roughly a sixth of which are singletons, and 9.5% to 15% rests with the top ten. Sequencing was done on a sample of blood. Receptors were obtained from a male donor with papillary thyroid cancer or a benign thyroid nodule (not recorded which). Some clones in this sample may be carry-over from other donors' samples.

This clone was counted at least ten times. The chain couples TRBV11-1 to TRBJ1-3; D unresolved. The ends were cut back, 4 bases at V and 0 bases at J, with 13 bases in the middle. Germline CDR1 is SGHAT and CDR2 is FQDESV (reference sequence). CDR3 size: 16 residues. The CDR3 protein is CASSWVDLSSGNTIYF. CDR3 nucleotides: TGTGCCAGCAGCTGGGTCGACCTGAGCTCTGGAAACACCATATATTTT.

This clone was picked up many times. The chain carries TRBV5-1 and TRBJ1-3; the D gene is possibly TRBD1 (6 bases). Trimming stripped 2 bases from V and 4 bases from J, with 13 bases between. Looked up from germline, CDR1 is SGHRS and CDR2 is YFSETQ. There are 15 residues in the CDR3. This CDR3 reads CASSLTGIPGNTIYF. CDR3 DNA sequence: TGCGCCAGCAGCTTAACAGGGATTCCCGGAAACACCATATATTTT.

There are a few counts of this clone. The V call is TRBV20-1, the J call TRBJ2-7; 7 nucleotides line up with TRBD2. CDR1 and CDR2 from the germline V gene are DFQATT and SNEGSKA (reference sequence). V lost 0 bases, J lost 6 bases, and 5 bases stayed unmatched. The CDR3 is 13 residues long. The CDR3 loop is CSARDRTRGEQYF. CDR3 DNA: TGCAGTGCTAGAGATCGGACTAGAGGCGAGCAGTACTTC.

The chain has TRBV6-2 or TRBV6-3 and TRBJ2-1; the D gene could be TRBD1 or TRBD2 (5 bases each). The CDR3 has 16 amino acids. V dropped 7 bases and J dropped 8 bases, with 24 bases sitting between them. Germline V CDR1 and CDR2: MNHEY, SVGEGT. The CDR3, as DNA: TGTGCCAGCATCCCCCAGGGCGGACTTGGGGCAGATGAGCAGTTCTTC. It specifies CASIPQGGLGADEQFF.

This clone was recorded at least ten times. This sequence joins TRBV18 and TRBJ2-7; a possible D gene is TRBD2 (5 bases). V was trimmed by 0 bases and J by 5 bases, leaving 11 bases between them. CDR1 KGHSH and CDR2 LQKENI come from the germline V gene. The CDR3 extends over 14 amino acids. CDR3: CASSPPGRGDEQYF. The CDR3, as DNA: TGTGCCAGCTCACCACCAGGGAGAGGAGACGAGCAGTACTTC. Combining the CDR3 with reference TRBV18 and TRBJ2-7 gives the whole variable domain NAGVMQNPRHLVRRRGQEARLRCSPMKGHSHVYWYRQLPEEGLKFMVYLQKENIIDESGMPKERFSAEFPKEGPSILRIQQVVRGDSAAYFCASSPPGRGDEQYFGPGTRLTVT.

This clone was counted many times. The genes are TRBV7-9 and TRBJ2-7, with D unclear. There are 12 residues in the CDR3. V lost 2 bases to trimming and J lost 2 bases, with 4 bases between them. Germline CDR1 reads SEHNR; CDR2 reads FQNEAQ (reference sequence). In DNA, the CDR3 is TGTGCCAGCAGCTTAAAACCCTACGAGCAGTACTTC. It translates to CASSLKPYEQYF.

This clone occurred many times. J is TRBJ2-2 and V is TRBV7-2, with 7 bases matching TRBD1. There are 14 residues in the CDR3. V was pared by 1 base and J by 7 bases, with 3 bases of the junction left unmatched. Per germline, CDR1 SGHTA and CDR2 FQGNSA. The CDR3 reads CASSLGQGGGELFF. CDR3 DNA sequence: TGTGCCAGCAGCTTAGGACAGGGTGGCGGGGAGCTGTTTTTT.

The V gene is TRBV10-1, the J gene TRBJ2-2, with 7 nucleotides matching TRBD1. CDR3 length: 16 amino acids. Germline-derived CDR1 and CDR2 are WNHNN and SYGVQD (reference sequence). V lost 7 bases, J lost 6 bases, and 14 bases stayed unmatched. The CDR3: CASIIRQGVTSGELFF. The CDR3 bases are TGCGCCAGCATCATCAGACAGGGAGTGACGTCCGGGGAGCTGTTTTTT.

Note on this clone: Other DNA sequences in this specimen translate into the identical CDR3. This chain connects TRBV20-1 to TRBJ1-1, with a weak D call TRBD1 (6 bases). The CDR3 consists of 14 residues. Deletions cut 0 bases from V and 1 base from J, with 9 bases between. Germline CDR1 is DFQATT and CDR2 is SNEGSKA (reference sequence). CDR3 region: CSAREGGGNTEAFF. CDR3 coding DNA: TGCAGTGCTAGAGAAGGGGGGGGGAACACTGAAGCTTTCTTT.

The sample holds many counts of this clone. This chain connects TRBV20-1 to TRBJ2-3; a weak D match, TRBD2 (6 bases). This CDR3 has 13 residues. V shed 3 bases and J shed 5 bases, with 12 bases lying between them. Germline V CDR1 and CDR2: DFQATT, SNEGSKA (reference sequence). The CDR3 loop reads CSASGGAGDTQYF. The CDR3 DNA reads as TGCAGTGCTAGCGGGGGTGCGGGAGATACGCAGTATTTT.

This clone was counted at least ten times. The J gene is TRBJ2-1, the V gene TRBV4-3; a possible D gene is TRBD2 (5 bases). V was clipped by 0 bases and J by 8 bases, with 14 bases between them. From germline, CDR1 is LGHNA and CDR2 YSLEER. The length of the CDR3 is 15 residues. CDR3 residues: CASSQELDLRHEQFF. In nucleotides, the CDR3 is TGCGCCAGCAGCCAAGAATTGGACTTGAGACATGAGCAGTTCTTC.

This clone was detected ten times or more. The CDR3 region is CASSSPSPGLAGGFIGETQYF. The CDR3 DNA reads TGTGCCAGCAGCTCCCCATCCCCGGGACTAGCGGGAGGGTTCATCGGGGAGACCCAGTACTTC. The chain combines TRBV7-6 with TRBJ2-5, with 16 nucleotides matching TRBD2. Germline trimming cut 4 bases from V and 5 bases from J; bases unmatched to any gene: 19. The CDR3 has 21 residues. Germline CDR1 SGHVS, CDR2 FNYEAQ. Looking up the rest from reference TRBV7-6 and TRBJ2-5 gives the full variable domain: GAGVSQSPRYKVTKRGQDVALRCDPISGHVSLYWYRQALGQGPEFLTYFNYEAQQDKSGLPNDRFSAERPEGSISTLTIQRTEQRDSAMYRCASSSPSPGLAGGFIGETQYFGPGTRLLVL.

The gene calls are TRBV7-9 and TRBJ2-2, with TRBD1 matching over 9 bases. CDR1 is SEHNR and CDR2 is FQNEAQ in the germline V gene (reference sequence). V shed 4 bases, J shed 7 bases, and the junction held 7 bases outside the gene matches. The CDR3 sequence is 15 residues long. In nucleotides, the CDR3 is TGTGCCAGCAGCTCAGCCGGGACAGGGTACGGGGAGCTGTTTTTT. It specifies CASSSAGTGYGELFF. Complete variable domain (other parts from reference TRBV7-9 and TRBJ2-2): DTGVSQNPRHKITKRGQNVTFRCDPISEHNRLYWYRQTLGQGPEFLTYFQNEAQLEKSRLLSDRFSAERPKGSFSTLEIQRTEQGDSAMYLCASSSAGTGYGELFFGEGSRLTVL.

This clone was counted a few times. This chain joins TRBV28 and TRBJ1-1; 8 bases are shared with TRBD1. This CDR3 has 16 amino acids. Germline V gene sequence: CDR1 MDHEN, CDR2 SYDVKM. Germline trimming cut 9 bases from V and 4 bases from J; bases unmatched to any gene: 16. CDR3 in amino acids: CASSRTGPFLGTEAFF. DNA for the CDR3: TGTGCCAGTTCTCGGACAGGGCCCTTTTTGGGCACTGAAGCTTTCTTT.

This clone was observed a few times. This same CDR3 is encoded by further DNA sequences in the sample. The chain uses TRBV5-6 and TRBJ1-1; tentative D call: TRBD1 (5 bases). This CDR3 comprises 12 residues. The V gene's germline CDR1 is SGHDT and CDR2 YYEEEE. Between the trimmed V and J ends, which lost 6 bases and 10 bases, there was a span of 16 bases. CDR3 sequence (DNA): TGTGCCAGCAAATCGGGGGGGAGGCCAGCTTTCTTT. Its protein product is CASKSGGRPAFF.

This clone was recorded many times. The chain couples TRBV27 to TRBJ2-7; the match to TRBD2 covers 7 bases. The V and J ends lost 8 bases and 7 bases, in that order; junction bases with no gene match: 14. The germline gives CDR1 MNHEY, CDR2 SMNVEV (reference sequence). The CDR3 runs 14 residues. Here the CDR3 DNA reads TGTGCCAGCCAACGACTAGCTTCAAAAAAGGAGCAGTACTTC. Its translation: CASQRLASKKEQYF.

The chain employs TRBV7-2 and TRBJ2-3; D tentatively reads TRBD1 or TRBD2 (5 bases each). The CDR3 is 14 residues long. Germline V gene sequence: CDR1 SGHTA, CDR2 FQGNSA. V lost 4 bases to trimming and J lost 2 bases, with 10 bases between them. The CDR3 loop is CASSSLGTTDTQYF. The CDR3 DNA reads as TGTGCCAGCAGCTCGCTCGGGACCACAGATACGCAGTATTTT. Using reference TRBV7-2 and TRBJ2-3 for the parts outside the CDR3, the full variable domain is GAGVSQSPSNKVTEKGKDVELRCDPISGHTALYWYRQSLGQGLEFLIYFQGNSAPDKSGLPSDRFSAERTGGSVSTLTIQRTQQEDSAVYLCASSSLGTTDTQYFGPGTRLTVL.

The rearrangement links TRBV20-1 to TRBJ2-2; D is unclear. V lost 7 bases, J lost 0 bases, and 9 bases lay in between. The CDR3 totals 13 residues. Germline lookup yields CDR1 DFQATT and CDR2 SNEGSKA (reference sequence). CDR3 loop: CSVSDPNTGELFF. The CDR3 DNA reads TGCAGTGTCTCGGACCCGAACACCGGGGAGCTGTTTTTT.

The V and J genes are TRBV6-2 or TRBV6-3 and TRBJ2-7; the D is unclear. V shed 8 bases and J shed 5 bases, with 13 bases lying between them. Germline V lookup: CDR1 MNHEY, CDR2 SVGEGT. The CDR3 totals 12 residues. As DNA, the CDR3 is TGTGCCAGCCCAACACTTGTCCACGAGCAGTACTTC. Protein product: CASPTLVHEQYF.

At least ten counts were recorded for this clone. Other DNA sequences of this sample code for an identical CDR3. The chain has TRBV19 and TRBJ2-3; 10 bases are a match to TRBD1. CDR1 LNHDA and CDR2 SQIVND come from the germline V gene (reference sequence). CDR3 length: 15 amino acids. V trimming: 7 bases; J trimming: 1 base; junction bases outside the gene matches: 5. CDR3 DNA sequence: TGTGCCAGTACAAGACAGGGGGCTGGCACAGATACGCAGTATTTT. This codes for CASTRQGAGTDTQYF.

This clone was counted many times. CDR3 bases: TGCAGTGCTAGCGCCGGGGGAGGTGGAACTGAAGCTTTCTTT. Translating gives CSASAGGGGTEAFF. This rearrangement joins TRBV20-1 to TRBJ1-1; TRBD1 is a possible D gene (5 bases). This CDR3 is 14 amino acids long. V lost 3 bases and J lost 5, with 16 bases in between. Germline values: CDR1 DFQATT, CDR2 SNEGSKA (reference sequence).

The chain has TRBV11-3 and TRBJ2-5; D ambiguous. In germline, CDR1 is SGHNT, CDR2 YENEEA. The length of the CDR3 is 14 residues. V lost 4 bases, J lost 2 bases, and 11 bases lay in between. CDR3 nucleotides: TGTGCCAGCAGCTCGTGGACGGAACAAGAGACCCAGTACTTC. This encodes CASSSWTEQETQYF.

Many counts were recorded for this clone. The V gene is TRBV7-8, the J gene TRBJ2-7; D gene unclear. Germline-derived CDR1 and CDR2 are SGHVS and FQNEAQ. V was shortened by 2 bases and J by 4 bases, with 9 bases between the two germline ends. The length of the CDR3 is 13 residues. The CDR3 is CASSLLTTYEQYF. In DNA form, the CDR3 reads TGTGCCAGCAGCTTACTGACGACGTACGAGCAGTACTTC.

This chain links TRBV28 with TRBJ1-2; D ambiguous. This CDR3 is built from 13 residues. Germline assignment: CDR1 MDHEN and CDR2 SYDVKM. Between the trimmed V and J ends, which lost 8 bases and 8 bases, there was a span of 18 bases. The CDR3 loop is CASGNQAVRGYTF. The CDR3 DNA is TGTGCCAGCGGCAATCAGGCAGTCCGGGGCTACACCTTC.

This clone was observed at least ten times. The chain is built from TRBV6-2 or TRBV6-3 and TRBJ1-5, with D uncertain. Per germline, CDR1 MNHEY and CDR2 SVGEGT. The V end was cut by 0 bases, the J end by 0 bases, with 6 bases between. The CDR3 covers 15 residues. The DNA for the CDR3 is TGTGCCAGCAGTTACTCATCCAATAGCAATCAGCCCCAGCATTTT. It codes for CASSYSSNSNQPQHF.

About this clone: Likely a read error: the CDR3 ends without its conserved phenylalanine or tryptophan. V is TRBV12-3 or TRBV12-4 and J is TRBJ2-2; TRBD1 matches 7 bases. With 5 bases clipped from V and 5 bases from J, the junction kept 5 bases outside the gene matches. The CDR3 contains 14 residues. CDR3 residues: CASSTGERTGELFS. The CDR3 DNA is TGTGCCAGCAGTACAGGGGAGCGGACCGGGGAGCTGTTTTCT.

In this sample, this clone turned up many times. The gene calls are TRBV2 and TRBJ2-3, with D tentatively TRBD1 or TRBD2 (5 bases each). The germline CDR1 and CDR2 sequences are SNHLY and FYNNEI. CDR3 length equals 14 residues. The V end lost 4 bases, the J end lost 1 base, and 9 bases lay between the germline ends. The CDR3 DNA sequence: TGTGCCAGCAGTGTGAGGGGAGGCACAGATACGCAGTATTTT. This translates into CASSVRGGTDTQYF.

In this sample, this clone turned up a few times. The chain joins TRBV27 to TRBJ2-7, with 7 bases identical to TRBD1. This CDR3 contains 14 residues. Trimming at V came to 6 bases and at J to 3 bases, leaving 8 bases not matched to a gene. In germline, CDR1 is MNHEY, CDR2 SMNVEV (reference sequence). The CDR3 sequence: CASSLGQGVYEQYF. CDR3 sequence (DNA): TGTGCCAGCAGCCTTGGGCAGGGGGTCTACGAGCAGTACTTC.